The 24 T cell receptor beta chains given below trace back to one sample, sequenced in a study of blood T cell repertoires in COVID-19. Sequenced by immunoSEQ multiplex PCR; TCRdb stores in-frame clones only, minus some. There are some 150,000 clones in the sample; 87% occur only once, and over 35% lies in the top ten. The material sequenced was peripheral blood. These receptors all come from a man between 50 and 59 years old who had recovered from COVID-19.

This chain connects TRBV6-5 to TRBJ1-2, with 7 bases that match TRBD1. Per germline, CDR1 MNHEY and CDR2 SVGAGI. With 0 bases clipped from V and 6 bases from J, the junction kept 4 bases outside the gene matches. The CDR3 has 14 residues. The CDR3 region is CASSYSLQGHGYTF. The CDR3 nucleotides are TGTGCCAGCAGTTACTCGCTACAGGGGCATGGCTACACCTTC.

V usage is TRBV6-5 and J usage is TRBJ2-4; D perhaps matches TRBD1 (5 bases). The CDR3 length is 15 residues. Germline values: CDR1 MNHEY, CDR2 SVGAGI. The V end was cut by 0 bases, the J end by 7 bases, with 13 bases between. The CDR3 spells CASSYSSGKGNIQYF. The CDR3 region has the DNA TGTGCCAGCAGTTACTCCTCAGGGAAGGGGAACATTCAGTACTTC.

The chain joins TRBV3-1 (or the pseudogene TRBV3-2) to TRBJ2-1; D is unresolved. V was shortened by 0 bases and J by 0 bases, with 15 bases between the two germline ends. The length of the CDR3 is 18 residues. Germline CDR1 is LGHDT and CDR2 is YNNKEL (reference sequence). CDR3 bases: TGTGCCAGCAGCCAAGAGGGTTGGGCGCGCAGCTCCTACAATGAGCAGTTCTTC. Amino acid sequence: CASSQEGWARSSYNEQFF.

The J gene is TRBJ1-1, the V gene TRBV7-6; 9 positions agree with TRBD1. The CDR3 loop spans 15 amino acids. The J segment lost 2 bases and the V segment lost 1 base, leaving 2 bases of the junction unmatched. Germline CDR1 reads SGHVS; CDR2 reads FNYEAQ. CDR3 nucleotide sequence: TGTGCCAGCAGCTTAGGAACAGGGGGCAACACTGAAGCTTTCTTT. This codes for CASSLGTGGNTEAFF.

As for this clone: The junction departs from germline at one end; a sequencing error may be responsible. CDR3 sequence reads: CQPGLAGDTQYF. In DNA, the CDR3 is TGCCAACCGGGACTAGCGGGAGATACGCAGTATTTT. The chain carries TRBV27 and TRBJ2-3; 12 nucleotides match TRBD2. CDR1 MNHEY and CDR2 SMNVEV come from the germline V gene (reference sequence). CDR3 length: 12 residues.

This clone was observed a single time. The J gene is TRBJ2-2, the V gene TRBV7-9; D gene uncertain. The germline V gene has CDR1 SEHNR and CDR2 FQNEAQ (reference sequence). The CDR3 has 13 residues. Trimming shortened V by 1 base and J by 6 bases, and 6 bases separated the two germline ends. The CDR3 protein is CASSLVGAGELFF. The CDR3, as DNA: TGTGCCAGCAGCTTAGTGGGCGCCGGGGAGCTGTTTTTT.

The chain links TRBV15 to TRBJ2-1; D not certain. The germline V gene encodes CDR1 LNHNV and CDR2 YYDKDF (reference sequence). CDR3 length: 12 amino acids. Trimming cost V 0 bases and J 8 bases, with 5 bases left between them. The CDR3 region is CATSRDRDEQFF. The CDR3 DNA reads as TGTGCCACCAGCAGAGATCGGGATGAGCAGTTCTTC.

The gene calls are TRBV9 and TRBJ1-3, with D perhaps matching TRBD1 (6 bases). The CDR3 is made up of 16 amino acids. The V and J ends lost 3 bases and 0 bases respectively, with 13 bases between them. Germline values: CDR1 SGDLS, CDR2 YYNGEE. CDR3 nucleotide sequence: TGTGCCAGCAGCGCCCCACAGGGAGTCTCTGGAAACACCATATATTTT. Protein product: CASSAPQGVSGNTIYF.

J is TRBJ1-5 and V is TRBV19; D may be TRBD1 (6 bases). CDR3 length: 14 residues. V lost 7 bases, J lost 3 bases, and 13 bases lay in between. CDR1 LNHDA and CDR2 SQIVND come from the germline V gene (reference sequence). CDR3 residues: CASTNYRDNQPQHF. In DNA form, the CDR3 reads TGTGCCAGTACAAACTACAGGGACAATCAGCCCCAGCATTTT.

This chain links TRBV11-2 with TRBJ1-2; D is possibly TRBD1 (5 bases). The CDR3 has 13 amino acids. Trimming took off 5 bases at V and 7 bases at J, with 14 bases between the two ends. Looked up from germline, CDR1 is SGHAT and CDR2 is FQNNGV. The CDR3 DNA sequence: TGTGCCAGCAGCCTGGGACTCACGCCTGGCTACACCTTC. It is translated as CASSLGLTPGYTF.

The chain links TRBV7-2 to TRBJ2-7; TRBD1 might be the D (5 bases). CDR3 length equals 15 residues. V lost 2 bases and J lost 5, with 16 bases in between. Germline assignment: CDR1 SGHTA and CDR2 FQGNSA. In DNA form, the CDR3 reads TGTGCCAGCAGCTTACAGGGTGTGGTTGGGAACGAGCAGTACTTC. Translation: CASSLQGVVGNEQYF.

V usage is TRBV11-2 and J usage is TRBJ2-7; D remains ambiguous. Trimming removed 5 bases at V and 6 bases at J, with 14 bases between. The CDR3 has 13 residues. Germline V lookup: CDR1 SGHAT, CDR2 FQNNGV. CDR3 in DNA: TGTGCCAGCAGCCTCGAGGCAGCGCGCGAGCAGTACTTC. Encoded protein: CASSLEAAREQYF.

V usage is TRBV2 and J usage is TRBJ2-5; tentative D call: TRBD2 (6 bases). This CDR3 spans 15 amino acids. V gave up 2 bases and J gave up 3 bases, with 13 bases separating them. Germline CDR1 is SNHLY and CDR2 is FYNNEI. CDR3 region: CASSELGTAKETQYF. The CDR3 DNA sequence: TGTGCCAGCAGTGAATTGGGGACTGCTAAAGAGACCCAGTACTTC.

This chain joins TRBV5-4 and TRBJ2-3; D not resolved. Trimming stripped 5 bases from V and 4 bases from J, with 8 bases between. Germline CDR1 reads SGHNT; CDR2 reads YYREEE (reference sequence). This CDR3 has 12 residues. DNA of the CDR3: TGTGCCAGCAGTGTTGGGCCAGATACGCAGTATTTT. Protein: CASSVGPDTQYF.

CDR3: CASRPRTGDPGELFF. In DNA form, the CDR3 reads TGCGCCAGCAGACCACGGACAGGGGACCCCGGGGAGCTGTTTTTT. J is TRBJ2-2 and V is TRBV5-1; 9 bases match TRBD1. This CDR3 region has 15 residues. Trimming removed 5 bases from V and 6 bases from J; junction bases left unmatched: 8. Germline V gene lookup returns CDR1 SGHRS and CDR2 YFSETQ.

This chain connects TRBV11-2 to TRBJ1-6, with D possibly TRBD1 on 5 matching bases. The CDR3 spans 16 residues. The germline V gene encodes CDR1 SGHAT and CDR2 FQNNGV. Trimming stripped 1 base from V and 7 bases from J, with 14 bases between. Here the CDR3 DNA reads TGTGCCAGCAGCTTAGGGGGAGGGGTAGCAAATTCACCCCTCCACTTT. It translates to CASSLGGGVANSPLHF. The full variable domain, in which reference TRBV11-2 and TRBJ1-6 provide the parts outside the CDR3, is EAGVAQSPRYKIIEKRQSVAFWCNPISGHATLYWYQQILGQGPKLLIQFQNNGVVDDSQLPKDRFSAERLKGVDSTLKIQPAKLEDSAVYLCASSLGGGVANSPLHFGNGTRLTVT.

V gene TRBV5-1 combines with J gene TRBJ1-2, with D hard to call. V shed 0 bases and J shed 7 bases, with 13 bases lying between them. CDR3 length: 14 amino acids. Germline values: CDR1 SGHRS, CDR2 YFSETQ. This CDR3 is CASSLAGQTGGYTF. The DNA for the CDR3 is TGCGCCAGCAGCTTGGCAGGCCAAACCGGTGGCTACACCTTC.

V and J are TRBV25-1 and TRBJ2-5; TRBD2 agrees at 10 bases. Germline V lookup: CDR1 MGHDK, CDR2 SYGVNS. CDR3 size: 15 residues. V lost 6 bases and J lost 1; bases outside the gene matches: 5. The CDR3 sequence: CASSLWTSGQETQYF. The CDR3 DNA is TGTGCCAGCAGCCTATGGACTAGCGGCCAAGAGACCCAGTACTTC. Filled out from reference TRBV25-1 and TRBJ2-5, the complete variable domain reads EADIYQTPRYLVIGTGKKITLECSQTMGHDKMYWYQQDPGMELHLIHYSYGVNSTEKGDLSSESTVSRIRTEHFPLTLESARPSHTSQYLCASSLWTSGQETQYFGPGTRLLVL.

This clone was seen a few times. The chain combines TRBV6-2 or TRBV6-3 with TRBJ2-1, with 11 bases matching TRBD2. With 2 bases clipped from V and 0 bases from J, the junction kept 9 bases outside the gene matches. The CDR3 contains 19 residues. Germline V gene sequence: CDR1 MNHEY, CDR2 SVGEGT. CDR3 nucleotides: TGTGCCAGCAGTTACGGAGCTAGCGGGGGGTTAAGCTCCTACAATGAGCAGTTCTTC. Translated, it gives CASSYGASGGLSSYNEQFF.

CDR3 protein: CASSRGQGESNYGYTF. DNA of the CDR3: TGTGCCAGCAGCCGCGGACAGGGCGAAAGTAACTATGGCTACACCTTC. The chain uses TRBV7-8 and TRBJ1-2; 8 bases match TRBD1. Germline values: CDR1 SGHVS, CDR2 FQNEAQ. V shed 5 bases, J shed 1 base, and the junction held 9 bases outside the gene matches. This CDR3 region has 16 residues.

The chain carries TRBV2 and TRBJ1-6; tentative D call: TRBD1 (5 bases). The CDR3 has 16 amino acids. The germline V and J ends were trimmed by 1 base and 7 bases, with 14 bases remaining between them. Germline V lookup: CDR1 SNHLY, CDR2 FYNNEI. The CDR3: CASSEEPRAGNSPLHF. CDR3 DNA: TGTGCCAGCAGTGAAGAACCCAGGGCCGGGAATTCACCCCTCCACTTT.

The chain couples TRBV12-5 to TRBJ2-5; D call uncertain. The CDR3 covers 12 residues. V lost 3 bases, J lost 5 bases, and 7 bases lay in between. Germline V lookup: CDR1 LGHNT, CDR2 FRNRAP. The CDR3: CASGFLRETQYF. CDR3 coding DNA: TGTGCTAGTGGTTTTCTCCGGGAGACCCAGTACTTC.

This clone was seen a handful of times. The gene calls are TRBV5-1 and TRBJ1-2, with 8 bases aligning to TRBD1. From germline, CDR1 is SGHRS and CDR2 YFSETQ. The CDR3 sequence is 14 residues long. J was trimmed by 4 bases and V by 4 bases; bases with no gene match: 6. For the CDR3, the DNA is TGCGCCAGCAGCCCCGGACAGGGAACCTATGGCTACACCTTC. Protein sequence: CASSPGQGTYGYTF.

This clone showed up just a few times. The rearrangement links TRBV6-6 to TRBJ1-4; 8 nucleotides align to TRBD1. Germline V gives CDR1 MNHNY, CDR2 SVGAGI (reference sequence). This CDR3 spans 14 amino acids. The J segment lost 7 bases and the V segment lost 4 bases, leaving 5 bases of the junction unmatched. In DNA form, the CDR3 reads TGTGCCAGCAGTTGGACAGGGCTTAGTGAAAAACTGTTTTTT. Protein sequence: CASSWTGLSEKLFF.